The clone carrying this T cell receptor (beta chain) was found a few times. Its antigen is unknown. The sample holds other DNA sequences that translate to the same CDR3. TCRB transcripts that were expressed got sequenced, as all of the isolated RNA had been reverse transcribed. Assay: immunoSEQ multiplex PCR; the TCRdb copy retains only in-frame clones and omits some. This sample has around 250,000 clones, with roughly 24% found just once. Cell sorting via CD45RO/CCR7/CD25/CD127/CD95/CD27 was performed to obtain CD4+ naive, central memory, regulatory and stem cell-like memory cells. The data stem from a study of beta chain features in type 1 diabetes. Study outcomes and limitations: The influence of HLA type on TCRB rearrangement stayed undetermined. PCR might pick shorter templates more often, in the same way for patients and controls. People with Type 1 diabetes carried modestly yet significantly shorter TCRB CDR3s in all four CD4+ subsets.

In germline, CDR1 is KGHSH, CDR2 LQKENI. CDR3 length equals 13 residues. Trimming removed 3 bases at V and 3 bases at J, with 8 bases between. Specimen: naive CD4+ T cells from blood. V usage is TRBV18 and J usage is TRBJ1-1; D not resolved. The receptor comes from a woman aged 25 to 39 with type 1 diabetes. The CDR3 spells CASSPPGDTEAFF. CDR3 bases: TGTGCCAGCTCACCGCCGGGAGACACTGAAGCTTTCTTT.